The rows below give T cell receptor beta chains drawn from one sample of a study of OX40 agonist ivuxolimab in advanced cancers. Sequenced by immunoSEQ multiplex PCR; TCRdb stores in-frame clones only, minus some. Found here are about 54,000 clones, approximately 93% of them singletons; the top ten hold around 12%. Source: CD4+ or CD8+ T cells sorted from blood, taken in a trial of the OX40 agonist ivuxolimab. Receptors were obtained from an adult with an advanced solid tumor such as melanoma, head and neck, liver or kidney cancer. Each CDR3 is given with its conserved first and last residue. The D gene is left open where the match is weak. Clone size is given for some rows only: seen once, a few or many times, or a class if the clone is expanded.

d_call: TRBD2; v_call: TRBV5-5; j_call: TRBJ2-7; clone_size: once; cdr3_aa: CASSVGLAFTYEQYF; cdr3_nt: TGTGCCAGCAGCGTAGGACTAGCGTTTACCTACGAGCAGTACTTC
d_call: -; v_call: TRBV28; j_call: TRBJ1-6; clone_size: -; cdr3_aa: CASSLAWGSYPSPLHF; cdr3_nt: TGTGCCAGCAGTTTAGCTTGGGGGAGCTATCCTTCACCCCTCCACTTT
d_call: -; v_call: TRBV10-3; j_call: TRBJ1-2; clone_size: -; cdr3_aa: CAISESGGSLYGYTF; cdr3_nt: TGTGCCATCAGTGAGTCGGGGGGATCGCTGTATGGCTACACCTTC
d_call: -; v_call: TRBV6-1; j_call: TRBJ1-2; clone_size: -; cdr3_aa: CASSPGGDYGYTF; cdr3_nt: TGTGCCAGCAGTCCCGGAGGGGACTATGGCTACACCTTC
d_call: TRBD2; v_call: TRBV5-5; j_call: TRBJ2-5; clone_size: -; cdr3_aa: CASSLTSGETQYF; cdr3_nt: TGTGCCAGCAGCTTGACTAGCGGGGAGACCCAGTACTTC
d_call: -; v_call: TRBV6-5; j_call: TRBJ1-2; clone_size: -; cdr3_aa: CASRFPGSYGYTF; cdr3_nt: TGTGCCAGCAGATTCCCAGGGAGCTATGGCTACACCTTC
d_call: -; v_call: TRBV7-9; j_call: TRBJ2-7; clone_size: medium-sized; cdr3_aa: CASSLGDRPYEQYF; cdr3_nt: TGTGCCAGCAGCTTAGGTGACAGGCCCTACGAGCAGTACTTC
d_call: TRBD1; v_call: TRBV6-5; j_call: TRBJ2-2; clone_size: -; cdr3_aa: CASRLGTDTGELFF; cdr3_nt: TGTGCCAGCAGGCTCGGGACAGACACCGGGGAGCTGTTTTTT
d_call: -; v_call: TRBV21-1; j_call: TRBJ2-1; clone_size: -; cdr3_aa: CASSLRGNEQFF; cdr3_nt: TGTGCCAGCAGCCTGAGGGGGAATGAGCAGTTCTTC
d_call: -; v_call: TRBV15; j_call: TRBJ2-7; clone_size: -; cdr3_aa: CATSRGEGYEQYF; cdr3_nt: TGTGCCACCAGCAGGGGGGAAGGTTACGAGCAGTACTTC
d_call: -; v_call: TRBV5-1; j_call: TRBJ2-1; clone_size: -; cdr3_aa: CASSLVGLNEQFF; cdr3_nt: TGCGCCAGCAGCTTGGTGGGCCTTAATGAGCAGTTCTTC
d_call: -; v_call: TRBV9; j_call: TRBJ2-6; clone_size: -; cdr3_aa: CASSATPISGANVLTF; cdr3_nt: TGTGCCAGCAGCGCCACCCCAATTTCTGGGGCCAACGTCCTGACTTTC
d_call: TRBD1; v_call: TRBV4-2; j_call: TRBJ1-1; clone_size: -; cdr3_aa: CASSTPTGGIEAFF; cdr3_nt: TGTGCCAGCAGCACACCGACAGGGGGAATTGAAGCTTTCTTT
d_call: TRBD2; v_call: TRBV18; j_call: TRBJ2-1; clone_size: -; cdr3_aa: CASSPVQSGGYNEQFF; cdr3_nt: TGTGCCAGCTCACCGGTCCAGAGCGGGGGTTACAATGAGCAGTTCTTC
d_call: TRBD1; v_call: TRBV15; j_call: TRBJ2-3; clone_size: -; cdr3_aa: CATSSEPGQMSTDTQYF; cdr3_nt: TGTGCCACCAGCAGTGAGCCGGGACAGATGAGCACAGATACGCAGTATTTT
d_call: TRBD1; v_call: TRBV5-5; j_call: TRBJ1-2; clone_size: -; cdr3_aa: CASSPGTAIQGYTF; cdr3_nt: TGTGCCAGCAGCCCCGGGACAGCAATACAGGGCTACACCTTC
d_call: TRBD2; v_call: TRBV19; j_call: TRBJ2-7; clone_size: -; cdr3_aa: CASRTSGRARESEQYF; cdr3_nt: TGTGCCAGTAGGACTAGCGGGAGGGCCCGCGAATCCGAGCAGTACTTC
d_call: TRBD2; v_call: TRBV10-3; j_call: TRBJ2-1; clone_size: -; cdr3_aa: CAISTGTSGTNEQFF; cdr3_nt: TGTGCCATCAGCACCGGGACTAGCGGGACAAATGAGCAGTTCTTC
d_call: TRBD1; v_call: TRBV7-8; j_call: TRBJ2-1; clone_size: -; cdr3_aa: CASSSSGQVYNEQFF; cdr3_nt: TGTGCCAGCAGCTCCTCAGGACAGGTCTACAATGAGCAGTTCTTC
d_call: -; v_call: TRBV18; j_call: TRBJ2-3; clone_size: -; cdr3_aa: CASSPLGLGSTDTQYF; cdr3_nt: TGTGCCAGCTCACCACTTGGACTGGGATCCACAGATACGCAGTATTTT
d_call: -; v_call: TRBV9; j_call: TRBJ2-3; clone_size: -; cdr3_aa: CASSGSGSTDTQYF; cdr3_nt: TGTGCCAGCAGCGGTAGCGGTAGCACAGATACGCAGTATTTT
d_call: -; v_call: TRBV5-4; j_call: TRBJ1-6; clone_size: -; cdr3_aa: CASSLGPQVADSPLHF; cdr3_nt: TGTGCCAGCAGCTTGGGGCCACAGGTTGCGGATTCACCCCTCCACTTT
d_call: -; v_call: TRBV5-5; j_call: TRBJ2-5; clone_size: -; cdr3_aa: CASSLIPTEETQYF; cdr3_nt: TGTGCCAGCAGCTTAATCCCGACAGAAGAGACCCAGTACTTC
d_call: TRBD1; v_call: TRBV4-1; j_call: TRBJ1-2; clone_size: -; cdr3_aa: CASSQDGRGLGYGYTF; cdr3_nt: TGCGCCAGCAGCCAAGATGGCAGGGGGCTAGGCTATGGCTACACCTTC
d_call: -; v_call: TRBV28; j_call: TRBJ1-1; clone_size: few; cdr3_aa: CASRQLMNTEAFF; cdr3_nt: TGTGCCAGCAGACAACTTATGAACACTGAAGCTTTCTTT
d_call: -; v_call: TRBV15; j_call: TRBJ1-6; clone_size: -; cdr3_aa: CATSRDIFPSPLHF; cdr3_nt: TGTGCCACCAGCAGGGACATTTTTCCCTCACCCCTCCACTTT
d_call: -; v_call: TRBV5-1; j_call: TRBJ1-5; clone_size: few; cdr3_aa: CASSFEGTGQPQHF; cdr3_nt: TGCGCCAGCAGCTTCGAGGGTACCGGTCAGCCCCAGCATTTT